These T cell receptor beta chains were read from a single sample in a study of blood T cell repertoires in COVID-19. Assay: immunoSEQ multiplex PCR; the TCRdb copy retains only in-frame clones and omits some. The table lists some 300,000 clones, 80% to 90% of them singletons. The sample consisted of peripheral blood. These receptors all stem from a woman between 45 and 65 years old with COVID-19, enrolled during active disease. Each CDR3 is given with its conserved first and last residue.

J: TRBJ1-4; V: TRBV4-2; CDR3: CASSQEGTGGLEKLFF
J: TRBJ2-1; V: TRBV5-4; CDR3: CASSYAPVAEAGKQFF
J: TRBJ2-2; V: TRBV2; CDR3: CASSGTGLLNTGELFF
J: TRBJ1-1; V: TRBV29-1; CDR3: CSVELRDRAVHTEAFF
J: TRBJ1-1; V: TRBV25-1; CDR3: CASRVEHNTEAFF
J: TRBJ1-2; V: TRBV4-3; CDR3: CASSQGLLTWDYGYTF
J: TRBJ2-1; V: TRBV11-2; CDR3: CASNPSGVYNEQFF
J: TRBJ2-6; V: TRBV7-9; CDR3: CASSPRSVTGSSGANVLTF
J: TRBJ1-4; V: TRBV7-8; CDR3: CASSLLGQAGHEKLFF
J: TRBJ1-2; V: TRBV11-3; CDR3: CASSSQGHVACTF
J: TRBJ2-1; V: TRBV7-2; CDR3: CASGAGPSYNEQFF
J: TRBJ1-1; V: TRBV5-4; CDR3: CASSSAGRAPTEAFF
J: TRBJ2-6; V: TRBV5-6; CDR3: CARPHPGSGANVLTF
J: TRBJ2-1; V: TRBV27; CDR3: CASSLQVEVYNEQFF
J: TRBJ2-7; V: TRBV6-2/TRBV6-3; CDR3: CASSYTAREQYF
J: TRBJ2-6; V: TRBV27; CDR3: CASTPGQGIAGANVLTF
J: TRBJ2-3; V: TRBV4-2; CDR3: CASSQAMDYLTDTQYF
J: TRBJ2-1; V: TRBV19; CDR3: CASSRDSALRNEQFF
J: TRBJ2-1; V: TRBV6-5; CDR3: CASATPGVGDEQFF
J: TRBJ2-5; V: TRBV30; CDR3: CAWSLGLAGETQYF
J: TRBJ2-3; V: TRBV14; CDR3: CASSQTGGRADTQYF
J: TRBJ2-7; V: TRBV4-1; CDR3: CASSRLHDSNYEQYF
J: TRBJ1-1; V: TRBV7-2; CDR3: CASSLYRTGYTEAFF
J: TRBJ1-2; V: TRBV19; CDR3: CASGQGGMGSGYTF
J: TRBJ1-5; V: TRBV7-2; CDR3: CASSPMWGVNQPQHF
J: TRBJ2-7; V: TRBV18; CDR3: CASSPGTGGDEQYF
J: TRBJ1-4; V: TRBV6-4; CDR3: CASRSDEKLFF
J: TRBJ1-1; V: TRBV3-1/TRBV3-2; CDR3: CASSQAGQPEAFF
J: TRBJ2-1; V: TRBV24-1; CDR3: CATSDPGTAGSYNEQFF
J: TRBJ1-5; V: TRBV12-3/TRBV12-4; CDR3: CASSYAGQPQHF
J: TRBJ2-6; V: TRBV7-2; CDR3: CASSLASRSGANVLTF
J: TRBJ2-6; V: TRBV3-1/TRBV3-2; CDR3: CASSQGDRGHSGANVLTF
J: TRBJ2-5; V: TRBV27; CDR3: CASRAQGLAGARETQYF
J: TRBJ1-3; V: TRBV4-1; CDR3: CASSRGGTGQWSGISNTIYF
J: TRBJ1-1; V: TRBV9; CDR3: CASTRGAIEAFF
J: TRBJ1-2; V: TRBV5-1; CDR3: CASSTGGVGNGYTF
J: TRBJ1-5; V: TRBV6-5; CDR3: CASRAGTEHQPQHF
J: TRBJ1-4; V: TRBV16; CDR3: CASSHTGSHGEKLFF
J: TRBJ2-5; V: TRBV9; CDR3: CASSVATSGTQETQYF
J: TRBJ1-1; V: TRBV9; CDR3: CASRPGPGLNTEAFF
J: TRBJ1-1; V: TRBV7-8; CDR3: CASSVTGRNTEAFF
J: TRBJ2-2; V: TRBV19; CDR3: CASRDQVTGELFF
J: TRBJ2-1; V: TRBV18; CDR3: CASSPAGLAGVGEQFF
J: TRBJ2-7; V: TRBV18; CDR3: CASSPGLSGASVGESYEQYF
J: TRBJ2-1; V: TRBV10-1; CDR3: CASSEFLSTSGSYVGQFF
J: TRBJ2-1; V: TRBV7-2; CDR3: CASSFRGGRTSGPYNEQFF
J: TRBJ1-2; V: TRBV6-5; CDR3: CASRPGQGLKGYTF
J: TRBJ2-1; V: TRBV5-1; CDR3: CASSSSLGDRGLDEQFF